Sequencing of this T cell receptor beta chain was carried out in a study of CD4 T cells in relation to SARS-CoV-2 and coronaviruses. Deletions cut 4 bases from V and 9 bases from J, with 17 bases between. Germline CDR1 is SGHNT and CDR2 is YYREEE (reference sequence). CDR3 size: 15 residues. Study-level findings and limits: No donor gave both pre-pandemic and post-infection samples.

CD4+ T cells from unexposed donors were obtained before the COVID-19 pandemic (2011-2018). The cells were cultured for about ten days before CD4+ T cells were isolated. Unexposed-donor CD4+ T cells were probed with SARS-CoV-2 S/N and four cold-coronavirus spikes, cells permitting. As regards this clone: Its antigen remains unknown.

Libraries were prepared by immunoSEQ multiplex PCR; TCRdb keeps only in-frame clonotypes and omits some of them. The sample records some 14,000 clones, around 80% being singletons. The clonotype was recovered from a human donor in good health. This chain uses TRBV5-4 with TRBJ1-6; D may be TRBD1 (6 bases). The material sequenced was CD4+ T cells from PBMCs, cultured in vitro. The CDR3 loop reads CASSLRQAVSSPLHF. CDR3 sequence (DNA): TGTGCCAGCAGCCTTCGACAGGCCGTTAGTTCACCCCTCCACTTT.